This TCR beta chain was identified in a study of T-cell reconstitution after alpha-beta-depleted transplantation in children. Whole-study results and caveats: From surviving recipient T cells and thymic progenitors came the high day-60 TCRbeta diversity observed in some patients. One year after transplant, T-cell counts and diversity came mostly from newly produced T cells. About two months after transplant, alpha-beta T cells reportedly came from several hundred expanded graft clones.

Preparing the TCRbeta library involved the use of unique molecular identifiers. A single record per CDR3 protein comes from TCRdb applying MiXCR to the PCR reads. The sample holds about 470,000 distinct CDR3 sequences; roughly 44% are singletons and the top ten take 27%. This clonotype was picked up many times. Its matching antigen is unknown. The specimen comprised PBMCs, sampled before TCRalphabeta/CD19-depleted stem cell transplant. The sequence was obtained from a girl aged 2 to 10 with aplastic anemia, due to receive a stem cell transplant.

The CDR3 is CASSSGQVPGELFF. The CDR3 DNA reads TGCGCCAGCAGCTCAGGACAGGTTCCCGGGGAGCTGTTTTTT. The chain couples TRBV5-1 to TRBJ2-2; 7 bases match TRBD1. Germline lookup yields CDR1 SGHRS and CDR2 YFSETQ. The CDR3 totals 14 residues. The junction had 5 bases not matched to a gene; V was cut back by 3 bases and J by 6 bases.